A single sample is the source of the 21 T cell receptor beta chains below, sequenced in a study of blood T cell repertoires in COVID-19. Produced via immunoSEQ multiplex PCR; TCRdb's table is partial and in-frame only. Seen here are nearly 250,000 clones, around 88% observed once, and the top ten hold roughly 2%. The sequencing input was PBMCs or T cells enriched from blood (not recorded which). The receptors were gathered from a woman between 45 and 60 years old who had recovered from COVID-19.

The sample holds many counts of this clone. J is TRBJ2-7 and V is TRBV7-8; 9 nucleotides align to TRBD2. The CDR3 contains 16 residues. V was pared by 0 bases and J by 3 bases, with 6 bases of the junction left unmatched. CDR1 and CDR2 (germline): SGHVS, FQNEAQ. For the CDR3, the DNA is TGTGCCAGCAGCTTAGCGCGGGGGGGCGCGTACTACGAGCAGTACTTC. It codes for CASSLARGGAYYEQYF. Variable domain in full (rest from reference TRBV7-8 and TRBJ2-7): GAGVSQSPRYKVAKRGQDVALRCDPISGHVSLFWYQQALGQGPEFLTYFQNEAQLDKSGLPSDRFFAERPEGSVSTLKIQRTQQEDSAVYLCASSLARGGAYYEQYFGPGTRLTVT.

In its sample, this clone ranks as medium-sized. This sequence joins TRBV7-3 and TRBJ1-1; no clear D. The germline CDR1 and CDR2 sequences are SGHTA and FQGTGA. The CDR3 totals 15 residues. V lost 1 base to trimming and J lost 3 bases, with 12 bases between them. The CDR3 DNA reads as TGTGCCAGCAGCTTAAAGTGTGACACTTACACTGAAGCTTTCTTT. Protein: CASSLKCDTYTEAFF.

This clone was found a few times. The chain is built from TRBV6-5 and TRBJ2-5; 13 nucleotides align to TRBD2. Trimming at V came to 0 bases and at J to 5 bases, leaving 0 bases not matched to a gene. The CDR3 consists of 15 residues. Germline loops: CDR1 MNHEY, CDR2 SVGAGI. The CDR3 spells CASSYSTSGGETQYF. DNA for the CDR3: TGTGCCAGCAGTTACTCGACTAGCGGGGGGGAGACCCAGTACTTC.

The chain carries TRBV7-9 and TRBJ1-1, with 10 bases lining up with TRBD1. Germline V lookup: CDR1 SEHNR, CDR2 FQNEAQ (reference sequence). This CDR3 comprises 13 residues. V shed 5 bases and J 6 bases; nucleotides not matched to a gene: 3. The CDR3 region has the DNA TGTGCCAGCAGCCTTGGGACAGGGGCTGAAGCTTTCTTT. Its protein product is CASSLGTGAEAFF.

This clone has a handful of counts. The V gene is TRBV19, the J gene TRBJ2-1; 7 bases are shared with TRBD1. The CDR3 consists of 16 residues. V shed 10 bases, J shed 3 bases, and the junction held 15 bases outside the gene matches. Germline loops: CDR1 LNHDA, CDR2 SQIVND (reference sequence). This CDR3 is CATAPGQVGIYNEQFF. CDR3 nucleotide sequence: TGTGCCACTGCCCCTGGACAGGTGGGAATCTACAATGAGCAGTTCTTC.

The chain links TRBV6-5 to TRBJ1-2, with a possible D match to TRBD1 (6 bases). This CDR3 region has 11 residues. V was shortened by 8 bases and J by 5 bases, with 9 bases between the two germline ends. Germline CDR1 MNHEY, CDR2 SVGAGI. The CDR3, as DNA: TGTGCCAGCGGTACAGGGTATGGCTACACCTTC. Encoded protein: CASGTGYGYTF.

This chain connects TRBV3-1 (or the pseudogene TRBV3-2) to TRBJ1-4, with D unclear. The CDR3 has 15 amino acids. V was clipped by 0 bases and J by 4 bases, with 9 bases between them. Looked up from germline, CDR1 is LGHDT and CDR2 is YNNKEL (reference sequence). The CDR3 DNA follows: TGTGCCAGCAGCCAAGATCCCAGAAATAATGAAAAACTGTTTTTT. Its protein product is CASSQDPRNNEKLFF.

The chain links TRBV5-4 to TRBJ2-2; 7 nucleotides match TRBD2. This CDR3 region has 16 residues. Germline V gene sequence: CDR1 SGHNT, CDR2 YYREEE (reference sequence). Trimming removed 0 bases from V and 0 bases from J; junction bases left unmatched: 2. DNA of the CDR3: TGTGCCAGCAGCTTGGGAGGACTAGCGAACACCGGGGAGCTGTTTTTT. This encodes CASSLGGLANTGELFF.

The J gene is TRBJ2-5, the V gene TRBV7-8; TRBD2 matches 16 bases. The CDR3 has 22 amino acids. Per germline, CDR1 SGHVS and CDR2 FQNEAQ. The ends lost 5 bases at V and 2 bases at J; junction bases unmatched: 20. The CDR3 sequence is CASSRRRKGLAGGVVLQETQYF. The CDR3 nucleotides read TGTGCCAGCAGCCGCCGCCGGAAGGGACTAGCGGGAGGGGTGGTTCTTCAAGAGACCCAGTACTTC.

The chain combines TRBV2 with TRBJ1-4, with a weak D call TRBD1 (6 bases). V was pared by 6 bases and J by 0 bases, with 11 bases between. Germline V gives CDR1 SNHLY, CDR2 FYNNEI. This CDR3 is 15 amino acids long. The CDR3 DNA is TGTGCCAGCAGCGAAAACAGGGCAACTAATGAAAAACTGTTTTTT. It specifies CASSENRATNEKLFF.

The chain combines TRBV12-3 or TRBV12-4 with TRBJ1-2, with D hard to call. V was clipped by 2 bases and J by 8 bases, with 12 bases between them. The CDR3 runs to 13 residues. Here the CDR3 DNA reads TGTGCCAGCAGTTTAAACGTCCCCGGGGGCTACACCTTC. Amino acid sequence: CASSLNVPGGYTF.

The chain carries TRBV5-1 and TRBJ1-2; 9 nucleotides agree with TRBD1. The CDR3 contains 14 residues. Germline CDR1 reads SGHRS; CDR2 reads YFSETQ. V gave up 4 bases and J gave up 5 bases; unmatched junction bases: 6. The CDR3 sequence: CASSISTGGYGYTF. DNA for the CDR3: TGCGCCAGCAGCATCTCGACAGGGGGATATGGCTACACCTTC.

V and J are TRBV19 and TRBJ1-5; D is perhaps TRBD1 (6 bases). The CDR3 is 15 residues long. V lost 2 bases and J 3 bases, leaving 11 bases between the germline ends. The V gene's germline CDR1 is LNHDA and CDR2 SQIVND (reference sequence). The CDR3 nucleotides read TGTGCCAGTAGTATACTTGACAGGTTCAATCAGCCCCAGCATTTT. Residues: CASSILDRFNQPQHF.

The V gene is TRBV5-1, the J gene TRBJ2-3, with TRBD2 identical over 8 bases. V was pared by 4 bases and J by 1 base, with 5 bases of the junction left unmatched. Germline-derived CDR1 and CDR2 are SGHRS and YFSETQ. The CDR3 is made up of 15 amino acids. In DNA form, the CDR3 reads TGCGCCAGCAGCACCGGGGGGGCGCGCACAGATACGCAGTATTTT. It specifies CASSTGGARTDTQYF.

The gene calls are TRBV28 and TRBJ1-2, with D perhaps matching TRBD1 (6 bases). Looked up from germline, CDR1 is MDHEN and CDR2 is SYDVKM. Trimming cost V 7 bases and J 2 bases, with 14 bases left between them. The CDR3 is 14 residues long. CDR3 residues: CASTSGRGNYGYTF. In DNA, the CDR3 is TGTGCCAGCACTTCTGGAAGGGGGAACTATGGCTACACCTTC.

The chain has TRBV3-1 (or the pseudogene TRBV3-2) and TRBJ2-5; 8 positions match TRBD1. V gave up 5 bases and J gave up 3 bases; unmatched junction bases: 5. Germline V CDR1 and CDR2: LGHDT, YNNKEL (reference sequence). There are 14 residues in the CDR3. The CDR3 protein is CASSSTGGKETQYF. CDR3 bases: TGTGCCAGCAGCAGCACAGGGGGAAAAGAGACCCAGTACTTC.

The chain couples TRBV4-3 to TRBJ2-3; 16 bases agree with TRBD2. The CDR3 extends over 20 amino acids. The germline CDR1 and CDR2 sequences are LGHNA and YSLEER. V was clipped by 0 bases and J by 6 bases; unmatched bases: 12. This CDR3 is CASSQDQGLAGGPSFDTQYF. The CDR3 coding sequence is TGCGCCAGCAGCCAAGATCAGGGACTAGCGGGAGGGCCGAGCTTCGATACGCAGTATTTT.

CDR3 loop: CASSPSGTSGWRVDEQFF. The CDR3 DNA reads TGTGCCAGCTCACCGTCCGGGACTAGCGGGTGGCGGGTGGATGAGCAGTTCTTC. The gene calls are TRBV18 and TRBJ2-1; TRBD2 agrees at 12 bases. The CDR3 runs to 18 residues. J gave up 8 bases and V 3 bases, and 14 bases lay outside the gene matches. The germline V gene encodes CDR1 KGHSH and CDR2 LQKENI.

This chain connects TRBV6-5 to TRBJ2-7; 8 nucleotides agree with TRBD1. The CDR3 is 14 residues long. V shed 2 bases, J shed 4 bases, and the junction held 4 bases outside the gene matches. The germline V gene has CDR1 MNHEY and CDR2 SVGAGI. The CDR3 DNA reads TGTGCCAGCAGTTACGCCAGGGGGCCATACGAGCAGTACTTC. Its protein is CASSYARGPYEQYF.

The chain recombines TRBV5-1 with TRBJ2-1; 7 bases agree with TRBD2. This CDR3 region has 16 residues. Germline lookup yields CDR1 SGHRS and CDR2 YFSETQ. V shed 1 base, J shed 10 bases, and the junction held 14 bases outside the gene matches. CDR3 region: CASSLQRGRNLGEQFF. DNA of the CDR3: TGCGCCAGCAGCTTGCAGCGGGGTCGCAATTTAGGGGAGCAGTTCTTC.

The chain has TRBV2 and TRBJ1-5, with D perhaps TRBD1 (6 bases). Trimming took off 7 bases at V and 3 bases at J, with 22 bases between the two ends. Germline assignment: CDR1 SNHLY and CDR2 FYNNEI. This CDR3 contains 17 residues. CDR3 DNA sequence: TGTGCCAGCATGCACCTTGGAACGGGGGGGCCCAATCAGCCCCAGCATTTT. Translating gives CASMHLGTGGPNQPQHF.